These T cell receptor beta chains were read from a single sample in a study of cytomegalovirus exposure and HLA in healthy donors. The data were produced by immunoSEQ multiplex PCR, yet TCRdb's version contains in-frame clones alone and is incomplete. The table lists about 170,000 clones, approximately 89% of them singletons. Sequenced input: PBMCs. The receptors were gathered from a young man in good health and CMV-seropositive. Each CDR3 is given with its conserved first and last residue. D genes are given only for firm matches. Only part of the rows carry a size: once, few, many, or a class if the clone is expanded.

V	size	D	J	DNA	CDR3
TRBV5-1	NA	NA	TRBJ2-7	TGCGCCAGCAGCTTGGTAGGAGGCTACGAGCAGTACTTC	CASSLVGGYEQYF
TRBV4-1	once	NA	TRBJ1-1	TGCGCCAGCAGGATTGACGGGGTGAACACTGAAGCTTTCTTT	CASRIDGVNTEAFF
TRBV7-6	NA	TRBD2	TRBJ2-1	TGTGCCAGCAGCCAAACTAGCGGGAGTTACAATGAGCAGTTCTTC	CASSQTSGSYNEQFF
TRBV28	once	TRBD1	TRBJ1-5	TGTGCCAGCAGTCCAGCCGGGACAGGGTATAGCAATCAGCCCCAGCATTTT	CASSPAGTGYSNQPQHF
TRBV5-3	NA	TRBD2	TRBJ2-1	TGTGCCAGAAGCCCCGGGACTAGCGGGACCCCCTACAATGAGCAGTTCTTC	CARSPGTSGTPYNEQFF
TRBV28	NA	TRBD2	TRBJ2-7	TGTGCCAGCAGCGGGACTAGCGGGGGTCTCTCCTACGAGCAGTACTTC	CASSGTSGGLSYEQYF
TRBV30	NA	TRBD2	TRBJ2-5	TGTGCCTGGAGTGTACTGACTAGCGGGAGTGGGGAGACCCAGTACTTC	CAWSVLTSGSGETQYF
TRBV7-8	NA	NA	TRBJ2-7	TGTGCCAGCAGCTTAGTTTCTTACGAGCAGTACTTC	CASSLVSYEQYF
TRBV6-6	NA	TRBD1	TRBJ2-7	TGTGCCAGCAGTTACTCCCGGGACAGGGTCCACGAGCAGTACTTC	CASSYSRDRVHEQYF
TRBV4-1	NA	TRBD2	TRBJ2-5	TGCGCCAGCAGCCACCCGGGACTAGGAGGGGAGACCCAGTACTTC	CASSHPGLGGETQYF
TRBV6-4	NA	TRBD2	TRBJ2-1	TGTGCCAGCAGTGACTCGAGGACTAGCGAGCCCAATGAGCAGTTCTTC	CASSDSRTSEPNEQFF
TRBV25-1	NA	NA	TRBJ1-4	TGTGCCCGGAAGCTTCGGGAGGGTAATGAAAAACTGTTTTTT	CARKLREGNEKLFF
TRBV14	NA	NA	TRBJ2-7	TGTGCCAGCAGTGACTACTACTACGAGCAGTACTTC	CASSDYYYEQYF
TRBV5-4	NA	TRBD1	TRBJ2-5	TGTGCCAGCAGCTACGTTAGGGGGACAGGAAAGTCAGAGACCCAGTACTTC	CASSYVRGTGKSETQYF
TRBV18	NA	NA	TRBJ1-5	TGTGCCAGCCGAACAGGGTTATCGAAGGATCAGCCCCAGCATTTT	CASRTGLSKDQPQHF
TRBV15	NA	TRBD2	TRBJ2-3	TGTGCCACCAGCAGAGATCTGCTAGCGGGAGTAGCAGATACGCAGTATTTT	CATSRDLLAGVADTQYF
TRBV28	once	NA	TRBJ1-2	TGTGCCAGCAGTGCCTCCAACTCCCGCCTTGATGGCTACACCTTC	CASSASNSRLDGYTF
TRBV20-1	NA	TRBD2	TRBJ2-7	TGCAGGAGACGGGGGGGCCACGAGCAGTACTTC	CRRRGGHEQYF